Listed below are T cell receptor beta chains from one sample, sequenced in a study of T cell responses to AZD1222 COVID-19 vaccine. Produced via immunoSEQ multiplex PCR; TCRdb's table is partial and in-frame only. The sample has about 57,000 clones; 75% to 90% are singletons. Specimen: peripheral blood, collected on day 0 of AZD1222 vaccination. The receptors stem from an adult in good health. The CDR3 runs from the conserved cysteine through the conserved F or W. The order of the fields is clone size, D gene, J gene, V gene, CDR3 protein, CDR3 DNA. D genes are given only for firm matches. Clone size is shown for a subset of rows, as once, few, many or a class of expanded clone.

.,TRBD2,TRBJ2-1,TRBV27,CASGTSRYNEQFF,TGTGCCAGTGGGACTAGTCGGTACAATGAGCAGTTCTTC
once,.,TRBJ2-1,TRBV10-3,CAISESGASSYNEQFF,TGTGCCATCAGTGAGTCGGGGGCGAGCTCCTACAATGAGCAGTTCTTC
.,.,TRBJ1-1,TRBV3-1/TRBV3-2,CASSYRTNTEAFF,TGTGCCAGCAGCTACCGGACAAACACTGAAGCTTTCTTT
.,.,TRBJ1-4,TRBV6-1,CASSGQRLGGLGEKLFF,TGTGCCAGCAGTGGCCAAAGACTTGGGGGTTTAGGTGAAAAACTGTTTTTT
.,TRBD2,TRBJ2-1,TRBV7-2,CASSLRSPQREIAEEQFF,TGTGCCAGCAGTCTTAGGTCCCCTCAGCGGGAGATAGCGGAGGAGCAGTTCTTC
.,.,TRBJ2-1,TRBV24-1,CATSEAGTSTWEQFF,TGTGCCACCAGTGAGGCCGGGACCTCGACGTGGGAGCAGTTCTTC
.,.,TRBJ2-7,TRBV2,CASSGGGDYEQYF,TGTGCCAGCAGTGGGGGCGGGGACTACGAGCAGTACTTC
.,.,TRBJ1-2,TRBV5-5,CASSLTAGEDGYTF,TGTGCCAGCAGCTTGACGGCAGGGGAAGATGGCTACACCTTC
.,TRBD1,TRBJ1-2,TRBV19,CASIDRGRVGYTF,TGTGCCAGTATTGACAGGGGGCGCGTTGGCTACACCTTC
.,.,TRBJ2-3,TRBV7-2,CASSLLVSSADTQYF,TGTGCCAGCAGCTTATTAGTGTCTAGTGCAGATACGCAGTATTTT
.,TRBD2,TRBJ2-1,TRBV20-1,CGSSGYNEQFF,TGCGGGTCTAGCGGCTACAATGAGCAGTTCTTC
once,TRBD2,TRBJ2-7,TRBV7-9,CASSLASGRAYEQYF,TGTGCCAGCAGCTTAGCCAGCGGGAGGGCCTACGAGCAGTACTTC
.,TRBD1,TRBJ2-2,TRBV5-1,CASSLAGGGGELFF,TGCGCCAGCAGCTTAGCAGGGGGCGGCGGGGAGCTGTTTTTT
.,.,TRBJ2-7,TRBV13,CASSQRKGEQYF,TGTGCCAGCAGCCAAAGGAAGGGCGAGCAGTACTTC
.,TRBD2,TRBJ2-7,TRBV2,CASKRGVTSGPEQYF,TGTGCCAGCAAAAGGGGGGTGACTAGCGGACCTGAGCAGTACTTC
.,TRBD1,TRBJ1-2,TRBV6-5,CASSTGGFYGYTF,TGTGCCAGCTCCACAGGGGGCTTCTATGGCTACACCTTC
once,.,TRBJ2-1,TRBV9,CASSVAVAGPTLRYNEQFF,TGTGCCAGCAGCGTAGCAGTTGCAGGGCCCACCCTACGCTACAATGAGCAGTTCTTC
.,TRBD1,TRBJ1-1,TRBV9,CASSEGTAFTEAFF,TGTGCCAGCAGCGAGGGGACAGCCTTCACTGAAGCTTTCTTT
.,.,TRBJ2-4,TRBV2,CASSEVPRDWGIQYF,TGTGCCAGCAGTGAGGTCCCCCGGGATTGGGGCATTCAGTACTTC
.,TRBD1,TRBJ1-2,TRBV4-2,CASSQDKGASYGYTF,TGTGCCAGCAGCCAAGATAAGGGGGCAAGCTATGGCTACACCTTC
.,.,TRBJ1-2,TRBV7-9,CASSPGLSVTYGYTF,TGTGCCAGCAGCCCGGGTCTGTCAGTGACCTATGGCTACACCTTC
.,.,TRBJ1-1,TRBV2,CASSESVGGRTEAFF,TGTGCCAGCAGTGAAAGTGTTGGGGGGCGGACTGAAGCTTTCTTT
.,.,TRBJ2-3,TRBV7-9,CASSLPQGTTDTQYF,TGTGCCAGCAGCTTACCGCAGGGGACCACAGATACGCAGTATTTT
.,TRBD1,TRBJ1-1,TRBV19,CASLDYGQGGTEAFF,TGTGCCAGTCTCGATTACGGACAGGGTGGGACTGAAGCTTTCTTT
.,.,TRBJ1-4,TRBV2,CASSDRDEKLFF,TGTGCCAGCAGTGATAGGGATGAAAAACTGTTTTTT
.,.,TRBJ1-2,TRBV4-1,CASSQENFIGVNGYTF,TGCGCCAGCAGCCAAGAAAACTTCATAGGGGTTAATGGCTACACCTTC
.,TRBD2,TRBJ2-3,TRBV6-4,CASSEASGSPDTQYF,TGTGCCAGCAGTGAGGCTAGCGGGAGCCCAGATACGCAGTATTTT
.,TRBD1,TRBJ1-5,TRBV4-1,CASRQQGAGQPQHF,TGCGCCAGCAGGCAACAGGGGGCGGGTCAGCCCCAGCATTTT
.,.,TRBJ2-7,TRBV3-1/TRBV3-2,CASSPQLGFAYEQYF,TGTGCCAGCAGCCCTCAACTAGGATTTGCCTACGAGCAGTACTTC
.,TRBD1,TRBJ1-1,TRBV7-6,CASSLVGDSAIEAFF,TGTGCCAGCAGCTTAGTAGGGGACAGCGCTATTGAAGCTTTCTTT
.,.,TRBJ2-1,TRBV27,CASSTGGVDNEQFF,TGTGCCAGCAGTACGGGCGGGGTGGACAATGAGCAGTTCTTC
.,TRBD1,TRBJ1-3,TRBV4-2,CASSQGTGQITGNTIYF,TGTGCCAGCAGCCAAGGGACGGGACAGATTACTGGAAACACCATATATTTT
.,.,TRBJ2-7,TRBV7-9,CASSQTVQEYEQYF,TGTGCCAGCAGCCAGACAGTACAGGAATACGAGCAGTACTTC
.,.,TRBJ1-2,TRBV6-2/TRBV6-3,CASSRGGGGYTF,TGTGCCAGCAGCAGGGGTGGCGGTGGCTACACCTTC
.,TRBD1,TRBJ1-5,TRBV19,CASRDRDRGQPQHF,TGTGCCAGTAGGGACAGGGATCGGGGTCAGCCCCAGCATTTT
few,.,TRBJ1-1,TRBV9,CASSEHGNTEAFF,TGTGCCAGCAGTGAACACGGAAACACTGAAGCTTTCTTT
.,.,TRBJ2-5,TRBV2,CASTGKETQYF,TGTGCCAGCACGGGAAAAGAGACCCAGTACTTC
.,.,TRBJ2-1,TRBV19,CASSQGWNEQFF,TGTGCCAGTAGTCAGGGGTGGAATGAGCAGTTCTTC
.,TRBD2,TRBJ2-3,TRBV19,CASSNDRTSGSTDTQYF,TGTGCCAGTAGTAATGATAGGACTAGCGGAAGCACAGATACGCAGTATTTT
.,.,TRBJ2-1,TRBV28,CASTERGNEQFF,TGTGCCAGCACGGAGAGGGGGAATGAGCAGTTCTTC
few,.,TRBJ1-2,TRBV6-1,CASSEASRDGYTF,TGTGCCAGCAGTGAAGCGTCCAGGGATGGCTACACCTTC
.,.,TRBJ1-1,TRBV27,CASSLSGGMNTEAFF,TGTGCCAGCAGTTTATCGGGGGGGATGAACACTGAAGCTTTCTTT
once,TRBD1,TRBJ1-3,TRBV5-1,CASSSGQGDLNTIYF,TGCGCCAGCAGCTCGGGACAGGGGGACCTAAACACCATATATTTT
.,.,TRBJ2-1,TRBV7-8,CASSHDSYSYNEQFF,TGTGCCAGCAGCCATGACTCTTACTCTTACAATGAGCAGTTCTTC
.,.,TRBJ1-5,TRBV10-3,CAISEGQLNQPQHF,TGTGCCATCAGTGAGGGACAGCTCAATCAGCCCCAGCATTTT
.,TRBD1,TRBJ2-7,TRBV27,CASSLRTGGSYEQYF,TGTGCCAGCAGTTTACGGACAGGGGGCTCCTACGAGCAGTACTTC
.,TRBD1,TRBJ1-2,TRBV4-2,CASSQETGRTAGYGYTF,TGTGCCAGCAGCCAAGAGACAGGGAGAACCGCAGGCTATGGCTACACCTTC
.,.,TRBJ1-1,TRBV7-2,CASSLDLNTEAFF,TGTGCCAGCAGCTTAGATCTTAACACTGAAGCTTTCTTT
once,.,TRBJ2-1,TRBV27,CASRGVSSTTVNEQFF,TGTGCCAGCAGAGGGGTAAGTTCTACAACTGTCAATGAGCAGTTCTTC